These 16 T cell receptor beta chains share one sample of origin, sequenced in a study of T cell responses to AZD1222 COVID-19 vaccine. Here immunoSEQ multiplex PCR was the method, and the copy in TCRdb shows in-frame clones only, minus some. The sample includes fewer than 65,000 clones, 80% to 90% of them seen just once. The sequencing here drew on peripheral blood, taken on day 0 of AZD1222 vaccination. Receptors originate from an adult in good health.

This chain links TRBV21-1 with TRBJ1-2; TRBD1 reflects the table's D call only, with no check against the DNA. TRBV21-1 is an annotated pseudogene. The CDR3 runs 15 residues. CDR3 in amino acids: CASSNQQNRDYGYTF. As DNA, the CDR3 is TGTGCCAGCAGCAACCAACAGAACAGGGACTATGGCTACACCTTC.

V is TRBV7-2 and J is TRBJ2-4, with TRBD2 matching over 8 bases. With 5 bases clipped from V and 2 bases from J, the junction kept 5 bases outside the gene matches. Germline loops: CDR1 SGHTA, CDR2 FQGNSA. The CDR3 covers 15 residues. The CDR3 here is CASSPGGGTKNIQYF. CDR3 bases: TGTGCCAGCAGCCCGGGGGGGGGCACCAAAAACATTCAGTACTTC.

Here the CDR3 reads CASSLSYSDVQYF. The CDR3 region has the DNA TGTGCCAGCAGCTTGAGCTATAGTGACGTTCAGTACTTC. The J gene is TRBJ2-4, the V gene TRBV5-6; D is uncertain. CDR3 length: 13 residues. The V and J ends lost 1 base and 11 bases respectively, with 13 bases between them. The germline V gene has CDR1 SGHDT and CDR2 YYEEEE.

The chain employs TRBV18 and TRBJ1-4; 8 bases line up with TRBD1. V trimming: 6 bases; J trimming: 7 bases; junction bases outside the gene matches: 10. There are 15 residues in the CDR3. Germline V gene lookup returns CDR1 KGHSH and CDR2 LQKENI. The CDR3 DNA reads TGTGCCAGCTCCCCCTCTTGGCAGGGGGCTGAAAAACTGTTTTTT. This translates into CASSPSWQGAEKLFF.

V usage is TRBV6-5 and J usage is TRBJ2-1; weak D call: TRBD2 (6 bases). The CDR3 covers 15 residues. The germline V gene encodes CDR1 MNHEY and CDR2 SVGAGI. Trimming left V 5 bases short and J 0 bases short, with 11 bases between. The chain's CDR3 is CASSRGTRSYNEQFF. The CDR3 DNA is TGTGCCAGCAGTCGGGGGACTCGCTCCTACAATGAGCAGTTCTTC.

This rearrangement joins TRBV15 to TRBJ2-6; maybe TRBD1 (6 bases). The V gene's germline CDR1 is LNHNV and CDR2 YYDKDF (reference sequence). The CDR3 contains 16 residues. V was trimmed by 0 bases and J by 2 bases, leaving 8 bases between them. CDR3 sequence reads: CATSRDRTAGANVLTF. As DNA, the CDR3 is TGTGCCACCAGCAGAGATAGGACAGCTGGGGCCAACGTCCTGACTTTC.

The chain joins TRBV21-1 to TRBJ2-5; TRBD1 reflects the table's D call only, with no check against the DNA. TRBV21-1 is a listed pseudogene. The CDR3 covers 13 residues. The CDR3 DNA reads TGTGCCAGCAGAGACAGGTACCAAGAGACCCAGTACTTC. This gives the protein CASRDRYQETQYF.

In DNA form, the CDR3 reads TGTGCCAGCAGCTTAGAACCGGGTAATAGCAATCAGCCCCAGCATTTT. It encodes CASSLEPGNSNQPQHF. The V call is TRBV7-2, the J call TRBJ1-5; no firm D call. The CDR3 contains 16 residues. V was clipped by 1 base and J by 0 bases, with 10 bases between them. Germline values: CDR1 SGHTA, CDR2 FQGNSA.

About this clone itself: This sample also contains other DNA sequences that code for the same CDR3. V gene TRBV28 combines with J gene TRBJ1-3; no definite D call. Germline V lookup: CDR1 MDHEN, CDR2 SYDVKM. The CDR3 sequence is 11 residues long. V was shortened by 8 bases and J by 4 bases, with 6 bases between the two germline ends. The CDR3 sequence: CASLSGNTIYF. DNA of the CDR3: TGTGCCAGCCTCTCCGGAAACACCATATATTTT. Complete variable domain (other parts from reference TRBV28 and TRBJ1-3): DVKVTQSSRYLVKRTGEKVFLECVQDMDHENMFWYRQDPGLGLRLIYFSYDVKMKEKGDIPEGYSVSREKKERFSLILESASTNQTSMYLCASLSGNTIYFGEGSWLTVV.

The count of this clone is one. The genes are TRBV9 and TRBJ2-2; TRBD1 is a possible D gene (6 bases). Trimming cost V 3 bases and J 0 bases, with 6 bases left between them. Germline values: CDR1 SGDLS, CDR2 YYNGEE. CDR3 length: 14 amino acids. CDR3 amino acids: CASSDRANTGELFF. The CDR3 DNA reads TGTGCCAGCAGCGACAGGGCGAACACCGGGGAGCTGTTTTTT.

This chain's CDR3 is CASSLPLRGAGANVLTF. The CDR3 nucleotides are TGTGCCAGCAGCTTGCCTCTCCGGGGGGCTGGGGCCAACGTCCTGACTTTC. The chain recombines TRBV2 with TRBJ2-6, with 7 bases lining up with TRBD2. CDR3 length equals 17 residues. J was trimmed by 2 bases and V by 6 bases; bases with no gene match: 10. CDR1 is SNHLY, CDR2 FYNNEI, per germline.

The genes are TRBV11-3 and TRBJ2-7; D unclear. Trimming left V 5 bases short and J 0 bases short, with 14 bases between. Germline V gives CDR1 SGHNT, CDR2 YENEEA. CDR3 size: 15 residues. The CDR3 DNA sequence: TGTGCCAGCAGCCCTGGCATCGCCGACTCCTACGAGCAGTACTTC. Translating gives CASSPGIADSYEQYF.

The chain uses TRBV5-1 and TRBJ2-2; D possibly matches TRBD1 or TRBD2 (6 bases each). Per germline, CDR1 SGHRS and CDR2 YFSETQ. Trimming removed 1 base from V and 4 bases from J, with 14 bases in between. This CDR3 contains 16 residues. The CDR3 loop is CASSLLGGTGTGELFF. CDR3 nucleotides: TGCGCCAGCAGCTTGTTGGGGGGCACGGGCACCGGGGAGCTGTTTTTT.

The rearrangement joins TRBV24-1 to TRBJ1-2; D is uncertain. Per the germline V gene, CDR1 is KGHDR and CDR2 is SFDVKD. The CDR3 consists of 13 residues. Trimming took 9 bases from V and 4 from J, leaving 14 bases between them. The CDR3 loop is CATRAGAGYGYTF. The DNA for the CDR3 is TGTGCCACCCGAGCCGGAGCGGGCTATGGCTACACCTTC.

The V and J genes are TRBV19 and TRBJ1-2; 7 nucleotides line up with TRBD1. Per the germline V gene, CDR1 is LNHDA and CDR2 is SQIVND (reference sequence). The CDR3 loop spans 15 amino acids. With V trimmed by 5 bases and J by 0 bases, 6 bases remained unmatched. The CDR3 sequence: CASSDPGTANYGYTF. As DNA, the CDR3 is TGTGCCAGTAGTGACCCCGGGACAGCTAACTATGGCTACACCTTC.

V usage is TRBV5-1 and J usage is TRBJ2-3; TRBD2 matches 14 bases. Trimming at V came to 4 bases and at J to 6 bases, leaving 7 bases not matched to a gene. There are 16 residues in the CDR3. Germline V CDR1 and CDR2: SGHRS, YFSETQ. DNA of the CDR3: TGCGCCAGCAGCCCCTTGACTAGCGGGGGGGCTGATACGCAGTATTTT. Its protein is CASSPLTSGGADTQYF.